The 16 T cell receptor beta chains below were found in one sample sequenced in a study of T cell responses to AZD1222 COVID-19 vaccine. The data were produced by immunoSEQ multiplex PCR, yet TCRdb's version contains in-frame clones alone and is incomplete. The sample has about 110,000 clones; 88% are singletons. The source was peripheral blood, collected on day 0 of MenACWY control vaccination. The source is an adult in good health.

The chain employs TRBV7-6 and TRBJ1-3; 7 bases line up with TRBD1. V shed 3 bases, J shed 0 bases, and the junction held 11 bases outside the gene matches. The germline gives CDR1 SGHVS, CDR2 FNYEAQ. This CDR3 has 18 residues. The CDR3 sequence: CASSFGAPTGHSGNTIYF. DNA for the CDR3: TGTGCCAGCAGCTTTGGGGCCCCGACAGGGCACTCTGGAAACACCATATATTTT. Looking up the rest from reference TRBV7-6 and TRBJ1-3 gives the full variable domain: GAGVSQSPRYKVTKRGQDVALRCDPISGHVSLYWYRQALGQGPEFLTYFNYEAQQDKSGLPNDRFSAERPEGSISTLTIQRTEQRDSAMYRCASSFGAPTGHSGNTIYFGEGSWLTVV.

This chain connects TRBV30 to TRBJ1-5; D is ambiguous. The CDR3 totals 14 residues. V dropped 0 bases and J dropped 7 bases, with 13 bases sitting between them. Per germline, CDR1 GTSNPN and CDR2 SVGIG (reference sequence). The CDR3, as DNA: TGTGCCTGGAGTGTAGGAAGGGTAAACCAGCCCCAGCATTTT. Translation gives CAWSVGRVNQPQHF.

This chain joins TRBV4-2 and TRBJ1-6; 7 bases agree with TRBD1. The germline V gene encodes CDR1 LGHNA and CDR2 YNFKEQ. There are 16 residues in the CDR3. The trim removed 3 bases at V and 9 bases at J, leaving 11 bases unmatched. CDR3 nucleotide sequence: TGTGCCAGCAGCCAGGACCGGGACAGAAGTACTTCACCCCTCCACTTT. It is translated as CASSQDRDRSTSPLHF.

This sequence joins TRBV30 and TRBJ1-2; D gene uncertain. In germline, CDR1 is GTSNPN, CDR2 SVGIG (reference sequence). V was pared by 2 bases and J by 4 bases, with 11 bases between. This CDR3 region has 13 residues. CDR3 region: CAWSSGLSYGYTF. The CDR3 DNA reads TGTGCCTGGAGTTCTGGACTTAGCTATGGCTACACCTTC.

CDR3 bases: TGTGCCAGCAGTCGAACAGGGGCGCGCCTAAATTCACCCCTCCACTTT. The encoded protein is CASSRTGARLNSPLHF. The V and J genes are TRBV27 and TRBJ1-6, with 7 bases identical to TRBD1. The J segment lost 7 bases and the V segment lost 5 bases, leaving 11 bases of the junction unmatched. This CDR3 region has 16 residues. Germline V gene data show CDR1 as MNHEY and CDR2 as SMNVEV (reference sequence).

V gene TRBV3-1 (or the pseudogene TRBV3-2) combines with J gene TRBJ1-5; D ambiguous. Germline loops: CDR1 LGHDT, CDR2 YNNKEL (reference sequence). Trimming stripped 0 bases from V and 0 bases from J, with 6 bases between. CDR3 size: 15 residues. CDR3 sequence: CASSQDTNSNQPQHF. CDR3 DNA: TGTGCCAGCAGCCAAGACACGAATAGCAATCAGCCCCAGCATTTT.

V gene TRBV6-2 or TRBV6-3 combines with J gene TRBJ2-3, with TRBD2 as a possible D gene (5 bases). The CDR3 extends over 15 amino acids. CDR1 MNHEY and CDR2 SVGEGT come from the germline V gene. The V gene lost 2 bases and the J gene lost 2 bases, with 11 bases spanning the gap. The DNA of the CDR3 is TGTGCCAGCAGTTACGGGAGTGAAAACACAGATACGCAGTATTTT. It is translated as CASSYGSENTDTQYF.

V usage is TRBV9 and J usage is TRBJ2-1; D might be TRBD2 (6 bases). The CDR3 loop spans 15 amino acids. The germline gives CDR1 SGDLS, CDR2 YYNGEE. V lost 2 bases, J lost 6 bases, and 15 bases lay in between. This chain's CDR3 is CASSVGRGDFNEQFF. The CDR3 bases are TGTGCCAGCAGCGTCGGGAGAGGGGACTTCAATGAGCAGTTCTTC.

The gene calls are TRBV28 and TRBJ1-6; 8 bases fit TRBD1. V dropped 8 bases and J dropped 7; count of bases not matched to a gene: 4. The length of the CDR3 is 13 residues. Germline-derived CDR1 and CDR2 are MDHEN and SYDVKM. The CDR3 coding sequence is TGTGCCAGCGCACGACAGGGGAATTCACCCCTCCACTTT. Translation: CASARQGNSPLHF.

V usage is TRBV7-3 and J usage is TRBJ1-5, with 7 nucleotides matching TRBD1. The germline V gene encodes CDR1 SGHTA and CDR2 FQGTGA. With V trimmed by 5 bases and J by 6 bases, 16 bases remained unmatched. This CDR3 has 17 residues. CDR3 amino acids: CASSPNLEHRGGQPQHF. The DNA for the CDR3 is TGTGCCAGCAGCCCAAACCTCGAACACAGGGGAGGTCAGCCCCAGCATTTT.

The genes are TRBV5-1 and TRBJ1-2, with TRBD1 identical over 8 bases. The length of the CDR3 is 14 residues. V lost 3 bases, J lost 6 bases, and 7 bases stayed unmatched. From germline, CDR1 is SGHRS and CDR2 YFSETQ. Here the CDR3 DNA reads TGCGCCAGCAGCTCGACAGGGGTTACCGATGGCTACACCTTC. It is translated as CASSSTGVTDGYTF. The variable domain in full, completed from reference TRBV5-1 and TRBJ1-2, reads KAGVTQTPRYLIKTRGQQVTLSCSPISGHRSVSWYQQTPGQGLQFLFEYFSETQRNKGNFPGRFSGRQFSNSRSEMNVSTLELGDSALYLCASSSTGVTDGYTFGSGTRLTVV.

In its sample, this clone was seen once. The chain has TRBV29-1 and TRBJ1-1; D not resolved. V was trimmed by 3 bases and J by 0 bases, leaving 11 bases between them. This CDR3 has 14 amino acids. Germline V gene lookup returns CDR1 SQVTM and CDR2 ANQGSEA. The CDR3 nucleotides read TGCAGCGTTGATGGGTCCGGGGTGAACACTGAAGCTTTCTTT. Amino acid sequence: CSVDGSGVNTEAFF.

This clone occurred once. The chain is built from TRBV4-1 and TRBJ2-7; D gene ambiguous. V lost 3 bases and J 2 bases, leaving 5 bases between the germline ends. Germline CDR1 reads MGHRA; CDR2 reads YSYEKL. There are 12 residues in the CDR3. CDR3 DNA sequence: TGCGCCAGCAGCCAGCCTCCCTACGAGCAGTACTTC. It codes for CASSQPPYEQYF.

The rearrangement joins TRBV7-4 to TRBJ2-7; the D is unclear. This CDR3 contains 10 residues. V was trimmed by 7 bases and J by 2 bases, leaving 3 bases between them. Germline assignment: CDR1 SGHVT and CDR2 SQSDAQ. Here the CDR3 reads CASIPYEQYF. Here the CDR3 DNA reads TGTGCCAGCATCCCCTACGAGCAGTACTTC.

This chain uses TRBV6-4 with TRBJ2-1; 9 bases agree with TRBD1. With V trimmed by 2 bases and J by 9 bases, 5 bases remained unmatched. Germline V gives CDR1 MRHNA, CDR2 SNTAGT. The CDR3 loop spans 14 amino acids. The DNA of the CDR3 is TGTGCCAGCAGTGACCGGGACAGGGAAGGTGAGCAGTTCTTC. Translating gives CASSDRDREGEQFF.

The rearrangement links TRBV6-2 or TRBV6-3 to TRBJ2-1; D is unclear. V lost 5 bases and J lost 4, with 9 bases in between. The CDR3 is 13 amino acids. CDR1 is MNHEY and CDR2 is SVGEGT in the germline V gene. CDR3 bases: TGTGCCAGCAGTCCCGGAGATTACAATGAGCAGTTCTTC. It encodes CASSPGDYNEQFF.